The clone carrying this T cell receptor beta chain was seen only a few times. The record originates from a study of tumor-infiltrating lymphocytes in oesophageal squamous cell carcinoma. TCRdb ran MiXCR on the PCR reads and lists one entry per CDR3 protein. Among around 19,000 distinct CDR3 sequences listed, approximately 39% were seen once. V lost 5 bases to trimming and J lost 0 bases; unmatched junction nucleotides: 9. From germline, CDR1 is DFQATT and CDR2 SNEGSKA (reference sequence). CDR3 length equals 16 residues. This rearrangement joins TRBV20-1 to TRBJ2-7; 11 bases are shared with TRBD1. This receptor was obtained from a female donor with esophageal squamous cell carcinoma. Sequencing was done on a sample of normal esophageal tissue next to the tumor. In DNA form, the CDR3 reads TGCAGTGCTTCCGGGACAGGGGGGTCCTACTCCTACGAGCAGTACTTC. Translating gives CSASGTGGSYSYEQYF.